One and the same sample provided the 14 T cell receptor beta chains below, sequenced in a study of blood T cell repertoires in COVID-19. Measured with immunoSEQ multiplex PCR; TCRdb has only the in-frame clones, and not every one. The sample yields about 490,000 clones, 70% to 90% seen once. The sample taken for sequencing was peripheral blood. These receptors originate from a human donor in a cohort sampled during active COVID-19.

V usage is TRBV13 and J usage is TRBJ2-1, with TRBD2 matching 7 bases. CDR1 and CDR2 from the germline V gene are PRHDT and FYEKMQ (reference sequence). The CDR3 contains 17 residues. Trimming cost V 1 base and J 5 bases; bases outside gene matches: 11. The CDR3 loop reads CASSLDRRSSGHNEQFF. The CDR3 DNA sequence: TGTGCCAGCAGCTTAGATCGTCGGTCTAGCGGCCACAATGAGCAGTTCTTC.

The rearrangement links TRBV3-1 (or the pseudogene TRBV3-2) to TRBJ2-1; TRBD1 agrees at 10 bases. CDR1 is LGHDT and CDR2 is YNNKEL in the germline V gene (reference sequence). With 4 bases clipped from V and 10 bases from J, the junction kept 13 bases outside the gene matches. The CDR3 loop spans 16 amino acids. The CDR3 region is CASSLLGTGEGSEQFF. The CDR3 nucleotides are TGTGCCAGCAGCCTACTAGGGACAGGGGAGGGGTCCGAGCAGTTCTTC.

V gene TRBV28 combines with J gene TRBJ2-7, with D uncertain. The V end was cut by 6 bases, the J end by 0 bases, with 12 bases between. The CDR3 has 14 residues. Per the germline V gene, CDR1 is MDHEN and CDR2 is SYDVKM. Here the CDR3 DNA reads TGTGCCAGCAGCCAGGCGTCCTACTCCTACGAGCAGTACTTC. Its translation: CASSQASYSYEQYF.

The rearrangement links TRBV27 to TRBJ2-7, with 12 positions matching TRBD1. The CDR3 contains 14 residues. Trimming took 4 bases from V and 5 from J; bases not matched to a gene: 3. Germline values: CDR1 MNHEY, CDR2 SMNVEV (reference sequence). CDR3 coding DNA: TGTGCCAGCAGTTACGGGACAGGGGGCAACGAGCAGTACTTC. It translates to CASSYGTGGNEQYF.

CDR3 in amino acids: CASSFDRGGGYTF. The CDR3 region has the DNA TGCGCCAGCAGTTTTGACAGGGGAGGAGGCTACACCTTC. The rearrangement links TRBV5-1 to TRBJ1-2, with TRBD1 identical over 8 bases. The CDR3 length is 13 residues. V trimming: 5 bases; J trimming: 8 bases; junction bases outside the gene matches: 8. Germline V lookup: CDR1 SGHRS, CDR2 YFSETQ.

The chain has TRBV7-2 and TRBJ2-3, with TRBD2 matching 11 bases. V dropped 5 bases and J dropped 2; count of bases not matched to a gene: 9. This CDR3 is built from 17 residues. Germline CDR1 reads SGHTA; CDR2 reads FQGNSA. The CDR3 region is CASSALTSGTPTDTQYF. DNA for the CDR3: TGTGCCAGCAGCGCTCTGACTAGCGGGACCCCCACAGATACGCAGTATTTT.

This chain joins TRBV7-2 and TRBJ1-2; D remains unclear. Germline V gene data show CDR1 as SGHTA and CDR2 as FQGNSA. V was pared by 3 bases and J by 3 bases, with 11 bases between. The CDR3 is 14 amino acids. Here the CDR3 reads CASSLVSGDYGYTF. The CDR3 bases are TGTGCCAGCAGCTTGGTCTCCGGGGACTATGGCTACACCTTC.

V gene TRBV11-1 combines with J gene TRBJ2-3; TRBD2 matches at 9 bases. This CDR3 has 16 residues. Germline V gene lookup returns CDR1 SGHAT and CDR2 FQDESV (reference sequence). V trimming: 5 bases; J trimming: 3 bases; junction bases outside the gene matches: 9. The chain's CDR3 is CASSPWRGGQTDTQYF. In DNA form, the CDR3 reads TGTGCCAGCAGCCCATGGCGGGGGGGCCAAACAGATACGCAGTATTTT.

The V gene is TRBV6-5, the J gene TRBJ1-3, with TRBD1 as a possible D gene (5 bases). Germline lookup yields CDR1 MNHEY and CDR2 SVGAGI. Trimming left V 3 bases short and J 1 base short, with 13 bases between. The CDR3 extends over 16 amino acids. CDR3 bases: TGTGCCAGCAGTTATCAAAGACAGTATTCTGGAAACACCATATATTTT. It is translated as CASSYQRQYSGNTIYF.

The V call is TRBV13, the J call TRBJ2-6, with D unresolved. Germline V gives CDR1 PRHDT, CDR2 FYEKMQ (reference sequence). This CDR3 is 15 amino acids long. Trimming pared 4 bases from V and 2 bases from J, leaving 9 bases between. This CDR3 reads CASSYYVAGANVLTF. CDR3 DNA sequence: TGTGCCAGCAGCTACTATGTCGCTGGGGCCAACGTCCTGACTTTC.

This chain connects TRBV6-6 to TRBJ1-1; 7 bases agree with TRBD1. After removal of 5 bases from V and 0 bases from J, the junction contained 12 bases not matched to a gene. The CDR3 loop spans 17 amino acids. Germline CDR1 and CDR2: MNHNY and SVGAGI (reference sequence). The CDR3 loop reads CASSRQTGTHMNTEAFF. CDR3 coding DNA: TGTGCCAGCAGTCGCCAGACAGGGACTCACATGAACACTGAAGCTTTCTTT.

The chain uses TRBV15 and TRBJ1-1; tentatively, D is TRBD1 (5 bases). The CDR3 runs to 14 residues. V was trimmed by 0 bases and J by 7 bases, leaving 12 bases between them. Germline CDR1 is LNHNV and CDR2 is YYDKDF (reference sequence). The CDR3: CATSRDFSQGEAFF. The CDR3 DNA reads as TGTGCCACCAGCAGAGATTTTTCGCAGGGTGAAGCTTTCTTT.

The chain is built from TRBV28 and TRBJ2-7, with 8 bases fitting TRBD1. Germline V gene sequence: CDR1 MDHEN, CDR2 SYDVKM. V lost 5 bases, J lost 5 bases, and 11 bases stayed unmatched. This CDR3 is 15 amino acids long. The CDR3 region is CASSPNQGARDEQYF. CDR3 bases: TGTGCCAGCAGTCCTAACCAGGGGGCTCGCGACGAGCAGTACTTC.

This chain connects TRBV3-1 (or the pseudogene TRBV3-2) to TRBJ2-7, with TRBD2 matching over 11 bases. The germline V gene has CDR1 LGHDT and CDR2 YNNKEL (reference sequence). The J segment lost 5 bases and the V segment lost 0 bases, leaving 12 bases of the junction unmatched. This CDR3 contains 18 residues. CDR3 nucleotides: TGTGCCAGCAGCCAAGATCCGACACTAGCGGGAGAAACAGACGAGCAGTACTTC. Protein sequence: CASSQDPTLAGETDEQYF.